Detailed here is one TCR beta chain. As yet, its antigen is unknown. This CDR3 has 13 amino acids. The V and J ends lost 1 base and 1 base respectively, with 4 bases between them. CDR1 and CDR2 (germline): SEHNR, FQNEAQ (reference sequence). TCRdb recomputed calls from the 5' RACE reads with MiXCR, one row per CDR3 protein. The data contain under 20,000 distinct CDR3 sequences, around a quarter of them singletons. This specimen belongs to a study of neurological immune-mediated disorders. Notes on the study in general: The absence of any CDR3 amino acid sequence shared by expanded clones across subjects suggests that repertoires were private in all groups.

The sample was PBMCs. The chain joins TRBV7-9 to TRBJ1-1; D remains ambiguous. This TCR was sampled from a man aged 45-65 years with HTLV-1-associated myelopathy (HAM/TSP). The CDR3 loop is CASSLEGNTEAFF. In nucleotides, the CDR3 is TGTGCCAGCAGCTTAGAAGGGAACACTGAAGCTTTCTTT.